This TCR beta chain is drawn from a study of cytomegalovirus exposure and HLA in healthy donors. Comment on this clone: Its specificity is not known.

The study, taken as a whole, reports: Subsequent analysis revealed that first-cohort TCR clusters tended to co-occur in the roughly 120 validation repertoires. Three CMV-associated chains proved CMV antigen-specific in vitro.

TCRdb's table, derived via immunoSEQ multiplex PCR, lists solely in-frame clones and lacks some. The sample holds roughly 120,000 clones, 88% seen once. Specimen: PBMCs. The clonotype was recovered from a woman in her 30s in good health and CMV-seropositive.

The CDR3 DNA follows: TGTGCCAGCAGTTTTTGGGTGGGACAGGGGGCAGATACGCAGTATTTT. This codes for CASSFWVGQGADTQYF. V gene TRBV27 combines with J gene TRBJ2-3, with TRBD1 matching over 11 bases. The CDR3 has 16 residues. CDR1 and CDR2 (germline): MNHEY, SMNVEV (reference sequence). V dropped 3 bases and J dropped 4; count of bases not matched to a gene: 6.